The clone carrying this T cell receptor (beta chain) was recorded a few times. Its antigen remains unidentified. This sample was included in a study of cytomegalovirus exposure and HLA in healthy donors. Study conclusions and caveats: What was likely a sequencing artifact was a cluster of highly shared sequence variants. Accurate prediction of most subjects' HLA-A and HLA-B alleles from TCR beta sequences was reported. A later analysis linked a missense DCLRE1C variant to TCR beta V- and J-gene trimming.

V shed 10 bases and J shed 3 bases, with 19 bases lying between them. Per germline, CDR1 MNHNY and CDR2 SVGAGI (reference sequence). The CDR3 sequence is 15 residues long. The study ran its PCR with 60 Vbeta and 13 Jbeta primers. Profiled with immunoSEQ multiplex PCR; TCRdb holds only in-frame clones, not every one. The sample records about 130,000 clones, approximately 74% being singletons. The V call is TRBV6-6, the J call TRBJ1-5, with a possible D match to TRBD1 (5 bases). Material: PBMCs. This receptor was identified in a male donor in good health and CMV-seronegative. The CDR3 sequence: CATVTENQLNQPQHF. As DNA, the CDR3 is TGTGCCACAGTGACAGAGAACCAACTCAATCAGCCCCAGCATTTT.